The rows below give T cell receptor beta chains drawn from one sample of a study of OX40 agonist ivuxolimab in advanced cancers. Assay used: immunoSEQ multiplex PCR; TCRdb lists only in-frame clones, some missing. The sample has around 40,000 clones, 86% seen once. Material: CD4+ or CD8+ T cells sorted from blood, obtained in a trial of the OX40 agonist ivuxolimab. The source is an adult with an advanced solid tumor such as melanoma, head and neck, liver or kidney cancer. CDR3s include the opening cysteine and the closing phenylalanine or tryptophan. A D gene is named only where the DNA matches it firmly. Only part of the rows carry a size: once, few, many, or a class if the clone is expanded.

v_gene: TRBV4-1
d_gene: -
j_gene: TRBJ2-2
abundance: -
CDR3aa: CASSQAGLPEGTGELFF
CDR3nt: TGCGCCAGCAGCCAGGCAGGGTTACCCGAGGGCACCGGGGAGCTGTTTTTT

v_gene: TRBV28
d_gene: -
j_gene: TRBJ2-2
abundance: -
CDR3aa: CASRPTGKGHLAGELFF
CDR3nt: TGTGCCAGCAGGCCTACAGGGAAGGGGCACCTCGCCGGGGAGCTGTTTTTT

v_gene: TRBV19
d_gene: TRBD1
j_gene: TRBJ1-5
abundance: -
CDR3aa: CASRGTGATSGNQPQHF
CDR3nt: TGTGCCAGTAGAGGGACAGGGGCCACTAGTGGCAATCAGCCCCAGCATTTT

v_gene: TRBV5-4
d_gene: -
j_gene: TRBJ1-1
abundance: -
CDR3aa: CASSLDWQGMNTEAFF
CDR3nt: TGTGCCAGCAGCTTAGACTGGCAGGGCATGAACACTGAAGCTTTCTTT

v_gene: TRBV13
d_gene: TRBD1
j_gene: TRBJ1-2
abundance: once
CDR3aa: CASSGLSRGREGYTF
CDR3nt: TGTGCCAGCAGCGGCCTGAGTAGGGGGCGGGAAGGCTACACCTTC

v_gene: TRBV7-2
d_gene: -
j_gene: TRBJ2-1
abundance: once
CDR3aa: CASSLPGASEQFF
CDR3nt: TGTGCCAGCAGCTTACCAGGGGCTTCTGAGCAGTTCTTC

v_gene: TRBV6-4
d_gene: -
j_gene: TRBJ1-5
abundance: -
CDR3aa: CASSDSTNRPNQPQHF
CDR3nt: TGTGCCAGCAGTGACTCGACGAACAGGCCTAATCAGCCCCAGCATTTT

v_gene: TRBV5-4
d_gene: -
j_gene: TRBJ2-1
abundance: once
CDR3aa: CASSLDSYNEQFF
CDR3nt: TGTGCCAGCAGCTTGGACTCATACAATGAGCAGTTCTTC

v_gene: TRBV7-9
d_gene: -
j_gene: TRBJ2-5
abundance: -
CDR3aa: CASSLGSRYQETQYF
CDR3nt: TGTGCCAGCAGCTTAGGGTCGAGGTACCAAGAGACCCAGTACTTC

v_gene: TRBV9
d_gene: -
j_gene: TRBJ2-7
abundance: -
CDR3aa: CASSVGESVTYEQYF
CDR3nt: TGTGCCAGCAGCGTAGGCGAATCTGTGACCTACGAGCAGTACTTC

v_gene: TRBV7-8
d_gene: -
j_gene: TRBJ2-1
abundance: -
CDR3aa: CASRYALGSDEQFF
CDR3nt: TGTGCCAGCAGATACGCGCTGGGTTCGGATGAGCAGTTCTTC

v_gene: TRBV9
d_gene: TRBD2
j_gene: TRBJ2-3
abundance: once
CDR3aa: CASSVESGGVTDTQYF
CDR3nt: TGTGCCAGCAGCGTAGAAAGCGGGGGGGTCACAGATACGCAGTATTTT

v_gene: TRBV28
d_gene: TRBD2
j_gene: TRBJ2-7
abundance: -
CDR3aa: CASSLRRAGEQYF
CDR3nt: TGTGCCAGCAGTTTACGTCGAGCGGGGGAGCAGTACTTC

v_gene: TRBV19
d_gene: -
j_gene: TRBJ2-7
abundance: -
CDR3aa: CASSITANYEQYF
CDR3nt: TGTGCCAGTAGTATTACCGCTAACTACGAGCAGTACTTC

v_gene: TRBV11-2
d_gene: -
j_gene: TRBJ1-1
abundance: -
CDR3aa: CASSLWSANTEAFF
CDR3nt: TGTGCCAGCAGCTTGTGGTCAGCGAACACTGAAGCTTTCTTT